These 14 T cell receptor beta chains came from one sample sequenced in a study of OX40 agonist ivuxolimab in advanced cancers. Produced via immunoSEQ multiplex PCR; TCRdb's table is partial and in-frame only. The table lists fewer than 80,000 clones, about nine tenths of them singletons, with around 2% in the top ten. The sequences come from CD4+ or CD8+ T cells sorted from blood, collected in a trial of the OX40 agonist ivuxolimab. The receptors here all came from an adult with an advanced solid tumor such as melanoma, head and neck, liver or kidney cancer.

The chain is built from TRBV19 and TRBJ2-7; 9 bases line up with TRBD1. CDR3 length equals 15 residues. Trimming removed 3 bases from V and 1 base from J; junction bases left unmatched: 4. CDR1 is LNHDA and CDR2 is SQIVND in the germline V gene (reference sequence). CDR3 in amino acids: CASSITGQGSYEQYF. CDR3 nucleotides: TGTGCCAGTAGTATTACGGGACAGGGATCCTACGAGCAGTACTTC.

The V gene is TRBV6-6, the J gene TRBJ2-6, with TRBD2 matching 7 bases. CDR3 size: 15 residues. Germline CDR1 MNHNY, CDR2 SVGAGI (reference sequence). V shed 6 bases, J shed 4 bases, and the junction held 6 bases outside the gene matches. The CDR3 loop reads CASSAGVYGANVLTF. Here the CDR3 DNA reads TGTGCCAGCAGCGCGGGGGTGTACGGGGCCAACGTCCTGACTTTC.

The genes are TRBV28 and TRBJ2-7; the D is unclear. Trimming shortened V by 4 bases and J by 0 bases, and 16 bases separated the two germline ends. CDR3 length: 16 amino acids. CDR1 and CDR2 (germline): MDHEN, SYDVKM. The CDR3 sequence: CASSSIHTDLSYEQYF. The CDR3 bases are TGTGCCAGCAGTTCCATTCACACAGATCTCTCCTACGAGCAGTACTTC. Combining the CDR3 with reference TRBV28 and TRBJ2-7 gives the whole variable domain DVKVTQSSRYLVKRTGEKVFLECVQDMDHENMFWYRQDPGLGLRLIYFSYDVKMKEKGDIPEGYSVSREKKERFSLILESASTNQTSMYLCASSSIHTDLSYEQYFGPGTRLTVT.

This clone occurred a few times. This chain links TRBV28 with TRBJ1-6, with 7 bases aligning to TRBD1. Trimming took 10 bases from V and 9 from J; bases not matched to a gene: 12. This CDR3 spans 14 amino acids. Germline CDR1 reads MDHEN; CDR2 reads SYDVKM. The CDR3 DNA follows: TGTGCCACCCTATCGACAGGGTTTGCTTCACCCCTCCACTTT. Its translation is CATLSTGFASPLHF.

This clone was seen only a few times. The chain combines TRBV11-3 with TRBJ2-1; 9 bases fit TRBD2. Trimming removed 5 bases from V and 0 bases from J; junction bases left unmatched: 14. CDR1 SGHNT and CDR2 YENEEA come from the germline V gene. The CDR3 extends over 19 amino acids. The CDR3: CASSPGWLAGLSSYNEQFF. DNA of the CDR3: TGTGCCAGCAGCCCGGGGTGGCTAGCGGGATTGAGCTCCTACAATGAGCAGTTCTTC.

The chain is built from TRBV7-2 and TRBJ1-2; TRBD1 might be the D (6 bases). Germline V lookup: CDR1 SGHTA, CDR2 FQGNSA. Between the trimmed V and J ends, which lost 1 base and 8 bases, there was a span of 14 bases. This CDR3 comprises 14 residues. The CDR3 here is CASSLGVEGGGYTF. DNA for the CDR3: TGTGCCAGCAGCTTAGGGGTAGAGGGGGGGGGCTACACCTTC.

The CDR3 nucleotides are TGCGCCAGCAGCTTGAGTCTAGCGGGAGTCTTTGACACCGGGGAGCTGTTTTTT. Amino acids: CASSLSLAGVFDTGELFF. The chain uses TRBV5-1 and TRBJ2-2; TRBD2 matches at 10 bases. The CDR3 is made up of 18 amino acids. CDR1 is SGHRS and CDR2 is YFSETQ in the germline V gene. V gave up 1 base and J gave up 3 bases; unmatched junction bases: 9.

This clone appeared once. The chain uses TRBV18 and TRBJ1-4; possibly TRBD1 for D (5 bases). The CDR3 totals 12 residues. Per the germline V gene, CDR1 is KGHSH and CDR2 is LQKENI. Trimming removed 6 bases from V and 3 bases from J, with 5 bases in between. CDR3 region: CASSGPNEKLFF. The CDR3 coding sequence is TGTGCCAGCTCGGGGCCTAATGAAAAACTGTTTTTT.

V and J are TRBV7-2 and TRBJ2-1; 9 nucleotides agree with TRBD2. Trimming took 3 bases from V and 9 from J; bases not matched to a gene: 9. Germline V gene lookup returns CDR1 SGHTA and CDR2 FQGNSA. The CDR3 has 15 amino acids. Written as DNA, the CDR3 is TGTGCCAGCAGCTTGATTGGGACTAGCATCAGTGAGCAGTTCTTC. Translated, it gives CASSLIGTSISEQFF.

This chain joins TRBV27 and TRBJ2-7; 8 bases line up with TRBD1. The CDR3 is made up of 14 amino acids. V lost 6 bases to trimming and J lost 6 bases; unmatched junction nucleotides: 10. Germline V gene data show CDR1 as MNHEY and CDR2 as SMNVEV (reference sequence). The CDR3 bases are TGTGCCAGCAGCCCATCCGGCAGGGGGCTCGAGCAGTACTTC. Translation gives CASSPSGRGLEQYF.

This chain links TRBV25-1 with TRBJ2-4; 9 bases are a match to TRBD1. This CDR3 is built from 15 residues. Trimming at V came to 4 bases and at J to 7 bases, leaving 8 bases not matched to a gene. The V gene's germline CDR1 is MGHDK and CDR2 SYGVNS. The CDR3 loop reads CASSGVGTGSNIQYF. The CDR3 DNA reads TGTGCCAGCAGTGGGGTGGGGACAGGGAGTAACATTCAGTACTTC.

This chain links TRBV6-5 with TRBJ2-3, with TRBD1 identical over 7 bases. CDR1 and CDR2 (germline): MNHEY, SVGAGI. The CDR3 sequence is 15 residues long. V lost 0 bases to trimming and J lost 6 bases; unmatched junction nucleotides: 6. In nucleotides, the CDR3 is TGTGCCAGCAGTTACTCGAGACAGGGTGGGGATACGCAGTATTTT. This gives the protein CASSYSRQGGDTQYF.

The rearrangement joins TRBV19 to TRBJ2-5; D perhaps matches TRBD1 (5 bases). V was pared by 3 bases and J by 3 bases, with 14 bases between. In germline, CDR1 is LNHDA, CDR2 SQIVND (reference sequence). The length of the CDR3 is 15 residues. The CDR3 coding sequence is TGTGCCAGTAGTATCTGGGGCCCCTCGAAAGAGACCCAGTACTTC. This gives the protein CASSIWGPSKETQYF.

This clone was seen a single time. This chain links TRBV7-9 with TRBJ1-4; no firm D call. Per the germline V gene, CDR1 is SEHNR and CDR2 is FQNEAQ (reference sequence). This CDR3 comprises 17 residues. Trimming shortened V by 1 base and J by 1 base, and 13 bases separated the two germline ends. The CDR3 is CASSLGGSSLTNEKLFF. In DNA, the CDR3 is TGTGCCAGCAGCTTAGGAGGCAGTTCTTTAACTAATGAAAAACTGTTTTTT.